The 9 T cell receptor beta chains given below trace back to one sample, sequenced in a study of beta chain features in type 1 diabetes. Findings and caveats of the study: A moderate, significant TCRB CDR3 shortening appeared in type 1 diabetes across four CD4+ subsets.

These TCRs are of unknown antigen specificity. TCRB transcripts that were expressed got sequenced, as all of the isolated RNA had been reverse transcribed. Libraries were prepared by immunoSEQ multiplex PCR; TCRdb keeps only in-frame clonotypes and omits some of them. Here the sample spans about 160,000 clones, 9% to 10% being singletons. The sequencing sample was made of central memory CD4+ T cells from blood. The origin of the receptors is a woman in her twenties or thirties with type 1 diabetes.

The rearrangement links TRBV7-9 to TRBJ2-1, with 7 bases that match TRBD2. The germline CDR1 and CDR2 sequences are SEHNR and FQNEAQ (reference sequence). Trimming cost V 4 bases and J 2 bases; bases outside gene matches: 11. The CDR3 spans 17 residues. This chain's CDR3 is CASSSLTTSSTYNEQFF. CDR3 sequence (DNA): TGTGCCAGCAGCTCCCTCACGACTAGCTCAACCTACAATGAGCAGTTCTTC.

The rearrangement joins TRBV5-1 to TRBJ2-3; TRBD2 agrees at 7 bases. The V gene's germline CDR1 is SGHRS and CDR2 YFSETQ. The CDR3 is 15 residues long. With 0 bases clipped from V and 2 bases from J, the junction kept 3 bases outside the gene matches. The DNA of the CDR3 is TGCGCCAGCAGCTTGGGGGAGGGCCACACAGATACGCAGTATTTT. The encoded protein is CASSLGEGHTDTQYF.

This clone was observed a few times. The V call is TRBV5-1, the J call TRBJ1-4; tentatively, D is TRBD1 (6 bases). The CDR3 is 15 residues long. The ends were cut back, 4 bases at V and 5 bases at J, with 15 bases in the middle. Germline V lookup: CDR1 SGHRS, CDR2 YFSETQ. CDR3 region: CASSVAGDRNEKLFF. Here the CDR3 DNA reads TGCGCCAGCAGCGTAGCAGGGGACCGAAATGAAAAACTGTTTTTT.

A few counts support this clone. The chain carries TRBV2 and TRBJ2-1; tentative D call: TRBD2 (5 bases). The V end was cut by 8 bases, the J end by 2 bases, with 16 bases between. This CDR3 is built from 15 residues. The germline V gene has CDR1 SNHLY and CDR2 FYNNEI. DNA for the CDR3: TGTGCCAGCCAACCCGGACTGGTACCCTACAATGAGCAGTTCTTC. It translates to CASQPGLVPYNEQFF.

Remarks on this clone: The identical CDR3 is also encoded by other nucleotide sequences in the sample. V gene TRBV10-2 combines with J gene TRBJ2-1; D is possibly TRBD2 (5 bases). Trimming shortened V by 7 bases and J by 0 bases, and 7 bases separated the two germline ends. Per the germline V gene, CDR1 is WSHSY and CDR2 is SAAADI. There are 13 residues in the CDR3. This CDR3 is CASTGSSYNEQFF. The CDR3 coding sequence is TGCGCCAGCACTGGGAGCTCCTACAATGAGCAGTTCTTC.

This clone has more than one count but fewer than ten. The chain joins TRBV5-1 to TRBJ1-2; 9 nucleotides agree with TRBD1. The germline gives CDR1 SGHRS, CDR2 YFSETQ. The CDR3 is made up of 15 amino acids. V lost 6 bases and J lost 4; bases outside the gene matches: 10. CDR3: CASTTGQGRGYGYTF. The DNA of the CDR3 is TGCGCCAGCACCACTGGACAGGGGCGCGGCTATGGCTACACCTTC.

This clone came up a few times. This rearrangement joins TRBV6-1 to TRBJ1-3; 7 bases line up with TRBD1. CDR3 length: 16 amino acids. The V and J ends lost 4 bases and 0 bases, in that order; junction bases with no gene match: 6. CDR1 is MNHNS, CDR2 SASEGT, per germline. CDR3 amino acids: CASSVGQLSSGNTIYF. The CDR3 region has the DNA TGTGCCAGCAGTGTGGGACAGTTGAGCTCTGGAAACACCATATATTTT.

This clone has a handful of counts. This sequence joins TRBV18 and TRBJ2-5, with 8 bases fitting TRBD1. The CDR3 runs 14 residues. Germline V CDR1 and CDR2: KGHSH, LQKENI. With V trimmed by 0 bases and J by 6 bases, 3 bases remained unmatched. The CDR3 region has the DNA TGTGCCAGCTCACCACCGGACAGGGCTCAGACCCAGTACTTC. Translating it yields CASSPPDRAQTQYF.

This clone was seen more than once but under ten times. J is TRBJ2-5 and V is TRBV7-8; D unresolved. Between the trimmed V and J ends, which lost 4 bases and 0 bases, there was a span of 21 bases. Germline values: CDR1 SGHVS, CDR2 FQNEAQ. The CDR3 extends over 18 amino acids. The CDR3 DNA follows: TGTGCCAGCAGCTACGCACATGGGCAGCCAGGTTACCAAGAGACCCAGTACTTC. This encodes CASSYAHGQPGYQETQYF.